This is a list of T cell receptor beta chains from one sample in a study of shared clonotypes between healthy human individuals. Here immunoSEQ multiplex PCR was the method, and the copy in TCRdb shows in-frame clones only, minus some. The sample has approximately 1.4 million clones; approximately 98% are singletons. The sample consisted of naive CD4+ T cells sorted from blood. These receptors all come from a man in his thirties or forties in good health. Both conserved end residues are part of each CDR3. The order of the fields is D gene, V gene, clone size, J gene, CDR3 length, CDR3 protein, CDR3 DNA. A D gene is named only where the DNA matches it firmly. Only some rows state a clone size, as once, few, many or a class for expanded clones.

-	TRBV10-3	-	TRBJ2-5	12	CATEDGTGTQYF	TGTGCCACCGAGGACGGAACAGGGACCCAGTACTTC
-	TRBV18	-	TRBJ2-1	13	CASSPRTYNEQFF	TGTGCCAGCTCACCACGAACATACAATGAGCAGTTCTTC
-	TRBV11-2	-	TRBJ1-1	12	CASSSSRTEAFF	TGTGCCAGCAGCTCGAGCAGAACTGAAGCTTTCTTT
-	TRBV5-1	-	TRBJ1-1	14	CASSGLPENTEAFF	TGCGCCAGCAGTGGATTGCCAGAGAACACTGAAGCTTTCTTT
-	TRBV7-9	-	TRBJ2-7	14	CASSLRGTTYEQYF	TGTGCCAGCAGCTTACGGGGGACCACCTACGAGCAGTACTTC
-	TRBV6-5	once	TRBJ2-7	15	CASSYNRQWSYEQYF	TGTGCCAGCAGTTATAACAGACAGTGGAGCTACGAGCAGTACTTC
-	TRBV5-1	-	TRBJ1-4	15	CASSPPGKANEKLFF	TGCGCCAGCAGCCCCCCCGGGAAAGCTAATGAAAAACTGTTTTTT
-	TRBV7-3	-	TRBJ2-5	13	CASSPSPQETQYF	TGTGCCAGCAGCCCGTCCCCCCAAGAGACCCAGTACTTC
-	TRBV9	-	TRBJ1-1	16	CASSVAIRAMNTEAFF	TGTGCCAGCAGCGTAGCTATTCGGGCTATGAACACTGAAGCTTTCTTT
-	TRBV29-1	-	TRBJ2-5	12	CSALLVSETQYF	TGCAGCGCATTACTAGTTTCCGAGACCCAGTACTTC
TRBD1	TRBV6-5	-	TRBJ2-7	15	CASSSRQGGNYEQYF	TGTGCCAGCAGTAGCCGACAGGGGGGCAACTACGAGCAGTACTTC
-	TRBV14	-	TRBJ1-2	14	CASSQQTGNYGYTF	TGTGCCAGCAGCCAGCAAACGGGGAACTATGGCTACACCTTC
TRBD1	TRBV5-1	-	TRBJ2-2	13	CASSQDRGRELFF	TGCGCCAGCAGCCAAGACAGGGGGCGGGAGCTGTTTTTT
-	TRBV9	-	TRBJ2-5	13	CASSGSLSGTQYF	TGTGCCAGCAGCGGGTCATTGTCCGGGACCCAGTACTTC
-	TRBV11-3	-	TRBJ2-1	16	CASSSLEQGGYNEQFF	TGTGCCAGCAGCTCCTTAGAACAGGGAGGGTACAATGAGCAGTTCTTC
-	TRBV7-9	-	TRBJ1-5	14	CASSPSGGPQPQHF	TGTGCCAGCAGCCCGTCCGGCGGGCCTCAGCCCCAGCATTTT
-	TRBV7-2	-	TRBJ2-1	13	CASSLGTPNEQFF	TGTGCCAGCAGCTTAGGGACTCCGAATGAGCAGTTCTTC
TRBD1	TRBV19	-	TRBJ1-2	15	CASSPRGGTVYGYTF	TGTGCCAGTAGTCCCCGAGGGGGGACAGTTTATGGCTACACCTTC
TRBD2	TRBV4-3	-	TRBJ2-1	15	CASARNRLAGNEQFF	TGCGCCAGCGCACGGAACCGACTAGCGGGCAATGAGCAGTTCTTC
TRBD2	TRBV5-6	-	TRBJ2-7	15	CASISQTSGSYEQYF	TGTGCCAGCATCTCGCAGACTAGCGGGTCCTACGAGCAGTACTTC
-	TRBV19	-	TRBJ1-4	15	CASSIPGTPNEKLFF	TGTGCCAGTAGTATTCCAGGGACTCCAAATGAAAAACTGTTTTTT
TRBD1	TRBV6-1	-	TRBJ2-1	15	CASSEGQGFYNEQFF	TGTGCCAGCAGTGAAGGACAGGGGTTCTACAATGAGCAGTTCTTC
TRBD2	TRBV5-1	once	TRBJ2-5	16	CASSPVVREGRETQYF	TGCGCCAGCAGCCCGGTGGTACGGGAGGGCCGGGAGACCCAGTACTTC
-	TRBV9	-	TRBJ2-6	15	CASSPTGSGANVLTF	TGTGCCAGCAGTCCTACCGGCTCTGGGGCCAACGTCCTGACTTTC
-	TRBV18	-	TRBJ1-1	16	CASSPVVSTPNTEAFF	TGTGCCAGCTCACCTGTAGTCAGCACTCCGAACACTGAAGCTTTCTTT
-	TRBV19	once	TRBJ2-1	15	CASSIGGLSQNEQFF	TGTGCCAGTAGTATAGGTGGGTTATCGCAAAATGAGCAGTTCTTC
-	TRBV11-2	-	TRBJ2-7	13	CASSLGGYNEQYF	TGTGCCAGCAGCTTAGGGGGGTATAACGAGCAGTACTTC
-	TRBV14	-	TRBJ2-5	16	CASSPLRGGALETQYF	TGTGCCAGCAGCCCCCTAAGGGGGGGGGCTTTGGAGACCCAGTACTTC
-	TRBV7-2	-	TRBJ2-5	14	CASRIDYIQETQYF	TGTGCCAGCAGAATTGACTATATACAAGAGACCCAGTACTTC
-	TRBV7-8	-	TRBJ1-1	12	CASSLGRAEAFF	TGTGCCAGCAGCTTGGGACGGGCTGAAGCTTTCTTT
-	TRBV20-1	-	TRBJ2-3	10	CSANTDTQYF	TGCAGTGCCAATACAGATACGCAGTATTTT
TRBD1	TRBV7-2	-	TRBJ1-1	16	CASSPYPTGRDTEAFF	TGTGCCAGCAGCCCCTATCCGACAGGGAGGGACACTGAAGCTTTCTTT
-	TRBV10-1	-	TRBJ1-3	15	CASSESTASGNTIYF	TGCGCCAGCAGTGAGTCGACGGCCTCTGGAAACACCATATATTTT
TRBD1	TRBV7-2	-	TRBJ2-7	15	CASSRQGVISYEQYF	TGTGCCAGCAGCAGACAGGGGGTAATCTCCTACGAGCAGTACTTC
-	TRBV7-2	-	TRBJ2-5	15	CASSLVGPPQETQYF	TGTGCCAGCAGCCTCGTCGGGCCTCCACAAGAGACCCAGTACTTC
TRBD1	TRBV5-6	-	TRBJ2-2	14	CASRGQGLFGELFF	TGTGCCAGCAGAGGACAGGGACTTTTCGGGGAGCTGTTTTTT
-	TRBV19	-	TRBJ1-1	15	CASSKAIGVDTEAFF	TGTGCCAGTAGTAAGGCAATAGGGGTGGACACTGAAGCTTTCTTT
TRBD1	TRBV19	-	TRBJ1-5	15	CASSIFQGTDQPQHF	TGTGCCAGTAGTATCTTTCAGGGGACAGATCAGCCCCAGCATTTT
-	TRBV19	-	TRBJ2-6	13	CASRTSGANVLTF	TGTGCCAGTAGAACCTCCGGGGCCAACGTCCTGACTTTC
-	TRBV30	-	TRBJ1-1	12	CAWSRGSTEAFF	TGTGCCTGGAGTAGGGGCTCCACTGAAGCTTTCTTT
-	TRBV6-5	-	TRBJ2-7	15	CASSYSRITNHEQYF	TGTGCCAGCAGTTACTCAAGGATAACTAACCACGAGCAGTACTTC
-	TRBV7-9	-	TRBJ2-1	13	CASSLRVNHEQFF	TGTGCCAGCAGCTTGAGGGTGAATCATGAGCAGTTCTTC
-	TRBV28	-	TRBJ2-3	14	CASEEPRSPDTQYF	TGTGCCAGTGAAGAACCACGAAGTCCAGATACGCAGTATTTT
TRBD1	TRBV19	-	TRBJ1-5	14	CASSGQGGNQPQHF	TGTGCCAGTAGCGGACAGGGGGGCAATCAGCCCCAGCATTTT
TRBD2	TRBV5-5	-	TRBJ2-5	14	CASSLERGGETQYF	TGTGCCAGCAGCTTGGAGAGGGGAGGGGAGACCCAGTACTTC
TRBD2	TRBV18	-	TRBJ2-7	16	CASSILAGEDGKEQYF	TGTGCCAGCTCAATCTTAGCGGGAGAAGACGGGAAAGAGCAGTACTTC
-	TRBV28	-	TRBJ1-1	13	CASSQTPNTEAFF	TGTGCCAGCAGTCAAACACCGAACACTGAAGCTTTCTTT
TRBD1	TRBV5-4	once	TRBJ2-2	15	CASSPGTGSFGELFF	TGTGCCAGCAGCCCCGGGACAGGGTCTTTCGGGGAGCTGTTTTTT
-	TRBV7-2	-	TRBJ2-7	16	CASSSAHRGSPYEQYF	TGTGCCAGCAGCTCAGCCCACCGGGGCAGCCCCTACGAGCAGTACTTC
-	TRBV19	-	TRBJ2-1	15	CASSIGQVVNNEQFF	TGTGCCAGTAGTATTGGCCAGGTAGTTAACAATGAGCAGTTCTTC
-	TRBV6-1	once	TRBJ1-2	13	CASMKGVAYGYTF	TGTGCCAGCATGAAAGGGGTAGCCTATGGCTACACCTTC
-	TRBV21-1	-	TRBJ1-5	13	CASSKVSHQPQHF	TGTGCCAGCAGCAAAGTATCCCATCAGCCCCAGCATTTT